This T cell receptor beta chain was retrieved from a study of cytotoxic CD8 clonotypes in ibrutinib-treated CLL (dated by TCRdb to the early 2020s). Describing the broader study: The cohort included around 15 treatment-naive and roughly ten relapsed/refractory patients; 17 to 18 were IGHV unmutated. Partial responses were observed in around 25 patients and complete responses in 2; after a median follow-up of about 69 months, remission was maintained in roughly 14 patients and progression was observed in about twelve. Response samples were obtained after a median of roughly eleven months of treatment, with a range of roughly 6 to 40 months. On average, each sample yielded some 250,000 productive templates and 94,082 productive rearrangements. Longitudinal samples were obtainable from about 30% of the roughly 86 participants in the trial. Cryopreserved peripheral blood mononuclear cells were obtained before treatment, at response, and at either sustained remission or disease progression. Every remission and progressive disease sample was obtained while ibrutinib was still being received by the patients. What the authors observed across the whole study: Sustained-remission and progressing patients did not have matched sampling times, and lymph node repertoires were not examined. Public clonotypes were rare and either shrank or stayed stable during treatment, and the rise in clonality at ibrutinib response reflected expansion of private clonotypes. Clonality rose at ibrutinib response, remained stable during sustained remission, and dropped back toward baseline at progression. At baseline, clonality was higher than in age-matched healthy donors and showed a strong correlation with circulating CD8+ T-cell counts.

CDR1 and CDR2, per the germline V gene (reference sequence), are SGHKS and YYEKEE. Deletion took 1 base off V and 0 bases off J, with a span of 8 bases between the germline ends. Including cysteine and phenylalanine, the CDR3 has 15 amino acids. Left in the record is the CDR3 DNA by itself, 45 bases read in frame from the first base. Approximately 2 micrograms of genomic DNA were extracted from cryopreserved PBMCs for TCR beta library preparation. Longitudinal blood samples from CLL patients receiving ibrutinib monotherapy were subjected to high-throughput TCR beta sequencing. The patients were enrolled in a single-center, open-label phase 2 trial of ibrutinib monotherapy. Concerning this clone itself: The antigen it binds to is not known. No much larger clone is present one base from it, and per-base qualities are unavailable.

Each clonotype received, on average, 10x coverage in deep resolution sequencing performed on a MiSeq, where the target depth lay between 1 in 1 million and 1 in 200,000 T cells. The immunoSEQ hsTCRB Kit was used to generate TCR beta libraries. The published analysis was carried out like this. The data were analyzed with ImmunoSEQ Analyzer and ImmunoSEQ Data Assistant, and V, D and J gene assignments followed IMGT definitions. Clonality, which ranges from 0 to 1, was calculated as one minus the normalized Shannon entropy of productive rearrangement frequencies. Public clonotype analysis was restricted to overrepresented clonotypes comprising at least 0.05% of each patient's repertoire. Around 13 age-matched healthy donor repertoires from immuneACCESS were used as controls for clonality. In TCRdb, the immuneACCESS table is reduced to in-frame sequences with V and J assigned. These tables do not hold every clone; where another copy was compared, an unresolved V gene accounts for under half, and the others remain unexplained. V and J calls and clone size come straight from that table; D and trimming were deduced from the DNA. The sample data list around 150,000 clones, and 80% of these were observed just once. Clones ranked in the top ten supply 7.6% of the sample.

The rearranged chain carries TRBV5-5 and TRBJ1-5; TRBD1 could be the D gene, as 5 bases match. The sequence derives from a human donor with chronic lymphocytic leukemia. Material: PBMCs, obtained after 36 months of ibrutinib treatment. The CDR3 protein sequence reads: CASSLRGDSNQPQHF. The DNA reads as follows: TGTGCCAGCAGCTTGAGAGGGGATAGCAATCAGCCCCAGCATTTT.